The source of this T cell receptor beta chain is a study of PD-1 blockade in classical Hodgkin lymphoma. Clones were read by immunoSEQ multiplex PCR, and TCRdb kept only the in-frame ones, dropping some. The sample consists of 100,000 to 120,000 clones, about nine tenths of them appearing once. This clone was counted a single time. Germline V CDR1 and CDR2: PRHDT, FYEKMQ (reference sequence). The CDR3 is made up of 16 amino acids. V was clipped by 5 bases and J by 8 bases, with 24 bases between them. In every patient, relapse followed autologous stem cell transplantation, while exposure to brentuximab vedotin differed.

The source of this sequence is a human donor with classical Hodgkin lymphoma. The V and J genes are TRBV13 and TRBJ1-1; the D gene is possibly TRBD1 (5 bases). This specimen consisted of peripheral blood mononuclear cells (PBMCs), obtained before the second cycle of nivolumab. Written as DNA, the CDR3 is TGTGCCAGCAGCCGACCTCCCGGGACGGTGGATTCGGAAGCTTTCTTT. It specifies CASSRPPGTVDSEAFF.